One and the same sample provided the 6 T cell receptor beta chains below, sequenced in a study of blood T cell repertoires in COVID-19. Here immunoSEQ multiplex PCR was the method, and the copy in TCRdb shows in-frame clones only, minus some. The repertoire has around 170,000 clones, about 90% of them found once; the top ten carry over 7%. Sequencing input: PBMCs or T cells enriched from blood (not recorded which). These receptors were obtained from a woman between 45 and 65 years old who had recovered from COVID-19.

The rearrangement links TRBV3-1 (or the pseudogene TRBV3-2) to TRBJ1-2, with a tentative D call TRBD1 (5 bases). Germline V gene data show CDR1 as LGHDT and CDR2 as YNNKEL (reference sequence). This CDR3 is 13 amino acids long. The V gene lost 5 bases and the J gene lost 4 bases, with 11 bases spanning the gap. CDR3 amino acids: CASSSSGFYGYTF. The CDR3 DNA reads TGTGCCAGCAGCTCTTCAGGGTTCTATGGCTACACCTTC.

This chain connects TRBV28 to TRBJ1-4; 8 nucleotides line up with TRBD1. The CDR3 runs 13 residues. Germline V lookup: CDR1 MDHEN, CDR2 SYDVKM. V dropped 5 bases and J dropped 8; count of bases not matched to a gene: 4. CDR3: CASSRQGAEKLFF. CDR3 DNA: TGTGCCAGCAGTCGTCAGGGGGCGGAAAAACTGTTTTTT. The variable domain in full, with the rest retrieved from reference TRBV28 and TRBJ1-4, is DVKVTQSSRYLVKRTGEKVFLECVQDMDHENMFWYRQDPGLGLRLIYFSYDVKMKEKGDIPEGYSVSREKKERFSLILESASTNQTSMYLCASSRQGAEKLFFGSGTQLSVL.

The chain combines TRBV30 with TRBJ1-2; 7 nucleotides match TRBD1. With 2 bases clipped from V and 6 bases from J, the junction kept 6 bases outside the gene matches. Germline-derived CDR1 and CDR2 are GTSNPN and SVGIG (reference sequence). The CDR3 length is 13 residues. CDR3 amino acids: CAWSNRGLNGYTF. The CDR3 DNA reads TGTGCCTGGAGTAACAGGGGCTTAAATGGCTACACCTTC.

The chain combines TRBV7-9 with TRBJ2-7; perhaps TRBD1 as D (6 bases). The CDR3 extends over 11 amino acids. The germline V and J ends were trimmed by 5 bases and 5 bases, with 7 bases remaining between them. The germline V gene has CDR1 SEHNR and CDR2 FQNEAQ (reference sequence). DNA of the CDR3: TGTGCCAGCAGCAACAGGGACGAGCAGTACTTC. Translated: CASSNRDEQYF.

V and J are TRBV5-1 and TRBJ2-5; 9 nucleotides line up with TRBD2. Germline CDR1 reads SGHRS; CDR2 reads YFSETQ. This CDR3 spans 17 amino acids. V was clipped by 0 bases and J by 5 bases; unmatched bases: 11. The chain's CDR3 is CASSLEVSGSHRETQYF. CDR3 DNA sequence: TGCGCCAGCAGCTTGGAGGTTAGCGGGAGTCATCGGGAGACCCAGTACTTC.

J is TRBJ1-2 and V is TRBV19; no clear D gene. CDR1 and CDR2 from the germline V gene are LNHDA and SQIVND (reference sequence). The CDR3 consists of 17 residues. Trimming left V 3 bases short and J 3 bases short, with 20 bases between. CDR3 in DNA: TGTGCCAGTAGTATTGATTTGTTGAGGCACATGGACTATGGCTACACCTTC. This translates into CASSIDLLRHMDYGYTF.